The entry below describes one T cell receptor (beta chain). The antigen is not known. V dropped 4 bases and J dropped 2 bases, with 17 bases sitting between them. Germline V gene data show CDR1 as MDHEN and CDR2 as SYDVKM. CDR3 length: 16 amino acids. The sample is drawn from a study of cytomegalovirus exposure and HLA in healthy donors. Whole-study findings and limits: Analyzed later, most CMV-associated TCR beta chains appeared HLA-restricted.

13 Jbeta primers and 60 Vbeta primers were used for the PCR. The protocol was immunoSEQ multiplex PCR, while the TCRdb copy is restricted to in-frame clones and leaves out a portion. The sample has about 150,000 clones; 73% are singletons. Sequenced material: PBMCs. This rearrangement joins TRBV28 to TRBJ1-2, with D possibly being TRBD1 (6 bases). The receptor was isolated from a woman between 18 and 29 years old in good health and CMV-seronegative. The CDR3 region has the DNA TGTGCCAGCAGTTACCTACAGGGTCAGGTAAACTATGGCTACACCTTC. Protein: CASSYLQGQVNYGYTF.